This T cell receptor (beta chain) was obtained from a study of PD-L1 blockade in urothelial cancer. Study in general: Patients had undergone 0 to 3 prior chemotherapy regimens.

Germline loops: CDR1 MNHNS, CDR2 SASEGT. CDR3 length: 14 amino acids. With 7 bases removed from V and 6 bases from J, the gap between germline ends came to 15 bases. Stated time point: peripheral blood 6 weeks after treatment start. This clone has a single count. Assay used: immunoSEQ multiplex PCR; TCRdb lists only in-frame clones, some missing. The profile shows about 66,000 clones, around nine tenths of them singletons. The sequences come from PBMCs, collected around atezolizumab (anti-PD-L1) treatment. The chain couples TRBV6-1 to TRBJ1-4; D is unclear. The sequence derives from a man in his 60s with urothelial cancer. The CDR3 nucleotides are TGTGCCAGCACGCGGGAAACGTGGTATGAAAAACTGTTTTTT. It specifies CASTRETWYEKLFF.